This TCR beta chain was obtained from a study of blood T cell repertoires in COVID-19. Study context: Both acute and convalescent COVID-19 samples were obtained from the United States, Italy and Spain. The cDNA or gDNA used as material had been derived from T cells, B-cell-depleted T cells, or PBMCs.

Clinical histories supplied by participants themselves formed the basis of cohort assignment. In Cohort 3, a recovered donor had either two negative PCRs, clearance, or symptom resolution. Here immunoSEQ multiplex PCR was the method, and the copy in TCRdb shows in-frame clones only, minus some. The table shows 250,000 or so clones, with about 83% occurring only once. Losses at the gene ends were 2 bases for V and 4 bases for J; bases not matched to a gene: 3. CDR1 is SEHNR and CDR2 is FQNEAQ in the germline V gene (reference sequence). The CDR3 covers 15 residues. V is TRBV7-9 and J is TRBJ1-5; 9 bases are a match to TRBD1. Sequenced material: PBMCs or T cells enriched from blood (not recorded which). The TCR originated in a woman between 50 and 59 years old who had recovered from COVID-19. The CDR3 spells CASSLTGQGNQPQHF. CDR3 DNA: TGTGCCAGCAGCTTAACCGGACAGGGGAATCAGCCCCAGCATTTT.